The present T cell receptor (beta chain) was sequenced within a study of blood T cells in healthy people across ages. This clonotype was seen a handful of times. As yet, its antigen is unknown. The V gene end was trimmed by 5 bases and the J gene end by 4 bases; junction bases not matched to a gene: 6. The CDR3 loop spans 16 amino acids. Germline lookup yields CDR1 MDHEN and CDR2 SYDVKM. Alongside a J-beta primer mix, a sample-barcoded 5' primer served in a second PCR lasting about 7 to 11 cycles. TCRdb re-called the 5' RACE reads through MiXCR, storing one row per CDR3 protein. The sample has fewer than 800,000 distinct CDR3 sequences, 20% to 25% seen once. Findings of the study overall: Older age went with lower TCR beta diversity per million T cells, in a roughly linear way.

The sample was also reused in another study, on T cells of mothers and their children. Turning to that study: Donation involved a few healthy Caucasian mothers and the six children that they had. For each mother, over 8 million TCR beta CDR3 reads were obtained, and for each child, around 3 million.

This sequence joins TRBV28 and TRBJ2-5, with 14 bases aligning to TRBD2. The sample consisted of blood. This receptor was identified in a boy aged 5-17 years in good health. CDR3 in DNA: TGTGCCAGCAGTCTAGGACTAGCGGGAGGAGGAGAGACCCAGTACTTC. It specifies CASSLGLAGGGETQYF.